The 16 T cell receptor beta chains listed next were all sequenced from one sample in a study of identifying expanded T cells in peripheral blood. The data were produced by immunoSEQ multiplex PCR, yet TCRdb's version contains in-frame clones alone and is incomplete. The sample contains some 91,000 clones, approximately 88% of which appear only once. Sequenced input: blood. The origin of the receptors is a person between 18 and 75 years old in good health.

V is TRBV9 and J is TRBJ2-1; TRBD1 matches at 7 bases. CDR1 is SGDLS and CDR2 is YYNGEE in the germline V gene. This CDR3 spans 15 amino acids. V shed 4 bases, J shed 6 bases, and the junction held 10 bases outside the gene matches. The CDR3 region has the DNA TGTGCCAGCAGCACCGCCGGGACAGTAATCAATGAGCAGTTCTTC. Residues: CASSTAGTVINEQFF.

This clone has a single count. CDR3 sequence reads: CASSLVIIRSGELFF. The CDR3 region has the DNA TGTGCCAGCAGCTTAGTTATAATAAGGTCCGGGGAGCTGTTTTTT. The chain uses TRBV11-2 and TRBJ2-2, with D unclear. Trimming took 1 base from V and 6 from J, leaving 12 bases between them. The CDR3 runs 15 residues. CDR1 and CDR2 (germline): SGHAT, FQNNGV.

This clone was picked up a small number of times. The chain joins TRBV30 to TRBJ1-5; no definite D call. The ends were cut back, 0 bases at V and 7 bases at J, with 10 bases in the middle. The CDR3 length is 13 residues. Germline V lookup: CDR1 GTSNPN, CDR2 SVGIG (reference sequence). CDR3 residues: CAWSVGSQQPQHF. In DNA form, the CDR3 reads TGTGCCTGGAGTGTAGGGTCCCAACAGCCCCAGCATTTT.

This clone was counted ten times or more. The chain employs TRBV6-1 and TRBJ2-6, with 10 bases fitting TRBD1. The CDR3 length is 15 residues. The ends lost 6 bases at V and 2 bases at J; junction bases unmatched: 1. CDR1 and CDR2 (germline): MNHNS, SASEGT. The CDR3 sequence is CASSGQGAGANVLTF. The CDR3 DNA follows: TGTGCCAGCAGCGGACAGGGGGCTGGGGCCAACGTCCTGACTTTC.

This clone was detected only once. The J gene is TRBJ1-2, the V gene TRBV2; 10 nucleotides match TRBD1. The trim removed 1 base at V and 6 bases at J, leaving 5 bases unmatched. Looked up from germline, CDR1 is SNHLY and CDR2 is FYNNEI. This CDR3 contains 15 residues. The CDR3 loop is CASSEGRTGGDGYTF. The CDR3 bases are TGTGCCAGCAGTGAAGGTCGGACAGGGGGGGATGGCTACACCTTC.

This rearrangement joins TRBV6-1 to TRBJ2-6; D remains ambiguous. CDR1 is MNHNS and CDR2 is SASEGT in the germline V gene. CDR3 length: 16 amino acids. With 1 base removed from V and 0 bases from J, the gap between germline ends came to 7 bases. DNA for the CDR3: TGTGCCAGCAGTGAAGGACCCGGCTCTGGGGCCAACGTCCTGACTTTC. It encodes CASSEGPGSGANVLTF.

The chain is built from TRBV6-1 and TRBJ1-5; TRBD1 might be the D (6 bases). CDR3 length: 14 amino acids. Trimming stripped 7 bases from V and 2 bases from J, with 12 bases between. CDR1 MNHNS and CDR2 SASEGT come from the germline V gene. The CDR3 reads CASTQGTRNQPQHF. CDR3 sequence (DNA): TGTGCCAGCACACAGGGTACGCGCAATCAGCCCCAGCATTTT.

V is TRBV10-3 and J is TRBJ2-7; tentatively, D is TRBD2 (5 bases). The CDR3 extends over 14 amino acids. CDR1 is ENHRY, CDR2 SYGVKD, per germline. The V gene lost 9 bases and the J gene lost 0 bases, with 15 bases spanning the gap. The CDR3 DNA reads as TGTGCCATTCGGGAACTTTATGCCTCCTACGAGCAGTACTTC. Its translation: CAIRELYASYEQYF.

The chain joins TRBV10-3 to TRBJ1-2, with TRBD1 as a possible D gene (6 bases). Germline V CDR1 and CDR2: ENHRY, SYGVKD. CDR3 size: 13 residues. V lost 5 bases and J lost 2, with 9 bases in between. The chain's CDR3 is CAISIGQNYGYTF. For the CDR3, the DNA is TGTGCCATCAGTATTGGACAGAACTATGGCTACACCTTC.

This clone has only one observation. The rearrangement joins TRBV28 to TRBJ2-7, with 8 bases identical to TRBD2. The CDR3 has 12 amino acids. With V trimmed by 8 bases and J by 6 bases, 6 bases remained unmatched. Per the germline V gene, CDR1 is MDHEN and CDR2 is SYDVKM. The DNA for the CDR3 is TGTGCCAGCCAAGAGCGGGAGCGCGAGCAGTACTTC. Translated, it gives CASQEREREQYF.

This chain joins TRBV5-1 and TRBJ1-2; the D is unclear. The V end lost 0 bases, the J end lost 2 bases, and 8 bases lay between the germline ends. CDR3 length equals 14 residues. Germline loops: CDR1 SGHRS, CDR2 YFSETQ. In nucleotides, the CDR3 is TGCGCCAGCAGCTTGGAAAGTCAGAACTATGGCTACACCTTC. Its translation is CASSLESQNYGYTF.

This clone has just one count. This sequence joins TRBV6-1 and TRBJ1-4; no firm D call. This CDR3 is 11 amino acids long. Trimming took 6 bases from V and 5 from J, leaving 4 bases between them. CDR1 and CDR2 (germline): MNHNS, SASEGT. CDR3 protein: CASRRNEKLFF. The CDR3 region has the DNA TGTGCCAGCAGGAGGAATGAAAAACTGTTTTTT.

The chain recombines TRBV6-5 with TRBJ1-4, with D tentatively TRBD1 (5 bases). The CDR3 has 14 residues. The ends were cut back, 5 bases at V and 0 bases at J, with 7 bases in the middle. Germline CDR1 reads MNHEY; CDR2 reads SVGAGI. CDR3 loop: CASSRGATNEKLFF. CDR3 nucleotide sequence: TGTGCCAGCAGTCGAGGGGCAACTAATGAAAAACTGTTTTTT.

This clone was observed a single time. J is TRBJ1-2 and V is TRBV28; possible D gene TRBD1, 6 bases. V was shortened by 2 bases and J by 4 bases, with 14 bases between the two germline ends. Germline V CDR1 and CDR2: MDHEN, SYDVKM. The CDR3 spans 15 residues. In DNA form, the CDR3 reads TGTGCCAGCAGTTTAGCGGCGGGGGGCAGCTATGGCTACACCTTC. Protein: CASSLAAGGSYGYTF.

The chain carries TRBV20-1 and TRBJ2-1; D gene ambiguous. This CDR3 region has 10 residues. Trimming left V 2 bases short and J 6 bases short, with 2 bases between. Germline CDR1 reads DFQATT; CDR2 reads SNEGSKA (reference sequence). The CDR3 loop is CSARSNEQFF. The CDR3, as DNA: TGCAGTGCTAGATCCAATGAGCAGTTCTTC.

This chain joins TRBV14 and TRBJ2-7; D may be TRBD1 (6 bases). The CDR3 contains 14 residues. Germline-derived CDR1 and CDR2 are SGHDN and FVKESK. With 4 bases removed from V and 2 bases from J, the gap between germline ends came to 12 bases. The CDR3 loop is CASSLYRDTYEQYF. As DNA, the CDR3 is TGTGCCAGCAGCCTCTACAGGGATACCTACGAGCAGTACTTC. The whole variable domain, remainder taken from reference TRBV14 and TRBJ2-7, is EAGVTQFPSHSVIEKGQTVTLRCDPISGHDNLYWYRRVMGKEIKFLLHFVKESKQDESGMPNNRFLAERTGGTYSTLKVQPAELEDSGVYFCASSLYRDTYEQYFGPGTRLTVT.